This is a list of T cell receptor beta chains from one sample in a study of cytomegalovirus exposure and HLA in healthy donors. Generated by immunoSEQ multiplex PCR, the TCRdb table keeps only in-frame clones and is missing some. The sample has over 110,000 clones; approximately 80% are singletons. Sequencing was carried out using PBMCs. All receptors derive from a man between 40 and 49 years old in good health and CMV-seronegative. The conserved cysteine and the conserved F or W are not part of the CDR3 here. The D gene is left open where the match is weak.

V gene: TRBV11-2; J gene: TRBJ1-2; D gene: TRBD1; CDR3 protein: ASSSRQGPNYGYT
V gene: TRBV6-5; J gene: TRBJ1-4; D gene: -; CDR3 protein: ASSKQGATNEKLF
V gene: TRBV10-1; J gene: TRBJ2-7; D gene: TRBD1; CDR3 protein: ASSAQGARGSYEQY
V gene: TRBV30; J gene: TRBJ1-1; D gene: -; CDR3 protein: AWRTTGNTEAF
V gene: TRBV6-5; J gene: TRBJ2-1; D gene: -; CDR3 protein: ASGGTPKNEQF
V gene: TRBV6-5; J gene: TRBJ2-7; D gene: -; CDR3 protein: ASSYSRAYEQY
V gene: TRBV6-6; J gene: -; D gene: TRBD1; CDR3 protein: ASSYPGQGASYEQY
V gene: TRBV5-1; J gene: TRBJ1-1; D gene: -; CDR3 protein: ASSLVTGIDTEAF
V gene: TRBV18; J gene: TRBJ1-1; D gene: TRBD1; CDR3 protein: ASSSGQGMKTEAF
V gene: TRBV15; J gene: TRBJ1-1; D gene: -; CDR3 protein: ATSRGKGRRRLAPEAF
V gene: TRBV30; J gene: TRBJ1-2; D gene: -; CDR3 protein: AWSATAAGGGYT
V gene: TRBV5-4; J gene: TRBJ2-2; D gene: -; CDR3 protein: ASSSSGDGELF
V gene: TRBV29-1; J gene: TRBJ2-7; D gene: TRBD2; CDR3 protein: SVGYGGAREQY
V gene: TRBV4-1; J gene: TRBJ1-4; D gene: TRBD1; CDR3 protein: ASSQGTGEAEKLF
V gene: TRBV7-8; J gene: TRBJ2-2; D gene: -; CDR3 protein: ASSHSSGELF
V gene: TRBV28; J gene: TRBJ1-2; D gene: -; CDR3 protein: ASRAAGLGYT
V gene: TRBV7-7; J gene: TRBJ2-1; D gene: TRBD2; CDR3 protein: ASSPGRANEQF
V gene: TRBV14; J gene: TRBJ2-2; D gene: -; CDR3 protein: ASSQETRASGLF
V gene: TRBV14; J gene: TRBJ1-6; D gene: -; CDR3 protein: ASSQDYRNSPLH
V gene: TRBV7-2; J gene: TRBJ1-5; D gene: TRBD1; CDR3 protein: ASSSRTGANQPQH
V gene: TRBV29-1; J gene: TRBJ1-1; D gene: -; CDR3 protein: SGHREHTEAF
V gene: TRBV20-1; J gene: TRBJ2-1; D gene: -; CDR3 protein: SARDNEQF
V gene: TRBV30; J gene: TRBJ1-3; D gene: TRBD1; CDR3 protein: AWSHTGAAGGNTIY
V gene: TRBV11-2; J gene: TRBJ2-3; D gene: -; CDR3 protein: ASSLDPGGQY
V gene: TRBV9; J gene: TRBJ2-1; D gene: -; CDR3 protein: ASSVSDRIYNEQF
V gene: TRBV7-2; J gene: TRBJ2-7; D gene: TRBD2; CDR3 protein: ASSPLAGGPAEQY
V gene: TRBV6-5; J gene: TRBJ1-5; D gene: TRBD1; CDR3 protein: ASSRDRGPTQPQH
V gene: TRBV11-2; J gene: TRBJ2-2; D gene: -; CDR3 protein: ASSLAGRNTGELF
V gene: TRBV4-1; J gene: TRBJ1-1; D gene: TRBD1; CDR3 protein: ASRGQTINTEAF
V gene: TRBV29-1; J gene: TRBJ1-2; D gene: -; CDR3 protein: SVDRADHT
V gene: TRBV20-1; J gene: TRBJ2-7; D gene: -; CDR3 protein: SARGYRQY
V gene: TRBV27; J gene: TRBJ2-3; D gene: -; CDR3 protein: ASSLFAGIGDTQY
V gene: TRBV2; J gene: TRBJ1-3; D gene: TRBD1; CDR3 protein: ASSEVGAGGGNTIY
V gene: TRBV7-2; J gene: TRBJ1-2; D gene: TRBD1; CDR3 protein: ASSRTGGDYGYT
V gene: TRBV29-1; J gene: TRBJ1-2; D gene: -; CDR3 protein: SVERGSDGYT
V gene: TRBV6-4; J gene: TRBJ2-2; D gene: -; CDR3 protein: ASSPQGRGTGELF
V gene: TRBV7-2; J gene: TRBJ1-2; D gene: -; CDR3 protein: ASSITNYGYT
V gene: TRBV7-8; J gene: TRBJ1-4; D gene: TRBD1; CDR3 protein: ASSAPGQGDEKLF
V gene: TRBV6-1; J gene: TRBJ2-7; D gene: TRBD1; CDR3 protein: ASSEAGTGVYEQY
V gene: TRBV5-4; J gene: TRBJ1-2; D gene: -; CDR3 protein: ASSLPGFPGYT
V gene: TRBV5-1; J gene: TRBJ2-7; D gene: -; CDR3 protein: ASSLVQGSSYEQY
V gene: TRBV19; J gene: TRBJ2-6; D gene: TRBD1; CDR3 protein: ASSSTGGRTSGANVLT
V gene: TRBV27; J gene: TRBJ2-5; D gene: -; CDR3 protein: ASSLDRETQY
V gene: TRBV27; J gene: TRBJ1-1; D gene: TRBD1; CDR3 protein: ASSPLGQKRNTEAF
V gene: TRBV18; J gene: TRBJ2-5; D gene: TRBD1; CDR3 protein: ASSHRTGTQETQY
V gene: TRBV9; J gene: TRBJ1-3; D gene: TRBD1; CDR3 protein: ASSVGGDRAGNTIY
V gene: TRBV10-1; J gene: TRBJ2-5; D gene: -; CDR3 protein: ASSDPGGTQY
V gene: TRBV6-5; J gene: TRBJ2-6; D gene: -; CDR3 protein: ASSYSFTGANVLT
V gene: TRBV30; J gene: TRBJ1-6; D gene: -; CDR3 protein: AWSPWPTGSLH
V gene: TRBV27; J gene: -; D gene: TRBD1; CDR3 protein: ASSPDRGYSYEQY
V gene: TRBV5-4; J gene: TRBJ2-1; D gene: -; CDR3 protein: ASSLEEGRMNEQF